This TCR beta chain was recovered during a study of shared clonotypes between healthy human individuals. Only Caucasian adults living in Nashville, Tennessee made up the donor group. This clone was found a few times. CDR3 length equals 15 residues. V was clipped by 5 bases and J by 7 bases; unmatched bases: 14. Germline V gene sequence: CDR1 GTSNPN, CDR2 SVGIG (reference sequence). Generated by immunoSEQ multiplex PCR, the TCRdb table keeps only in-frame clones and is missing some. Among about 660,000 clones listed, roughly 70% were seen once. The chain carries TRBV30 and TRBJ2-1; 7 bases align to TRBD2. The receptor was derived from a woman in her twenties or thirties in good health. Sequenced sample: memory CD4+ T cells sorted from blood. Specified subset: CD45RA-negative fraction. The CDR3 is CAWEPKEVGGNEQFF. CDR3 DNA sequence: TGTGCCTGGGAGCCGAAGGAGGTCGGGGGGAATGAGCAGTTCTTC.